These 9 T cell receptor beta chains were sequenced from one sample in a study of STAT5B mutations in CD4+ large granular lymphocyte leukemia. The repertoire was sequenced with immunoSEQ multiplex PCR; TCRdb's copy has only in-frame clones and lacks some. The sample has about 9,600 clones, about four fifths seen once; the top ten hold just under 70%. Material for sequencing was PBMCs. These receptors came from a man in his sixties with CD4+ T-cell large granular lymphocyte leukemia.

J is TRBJ2-2 and V is TRBV27, with D hard to call. The V and J ends lost 5 bases and 3 bases respectively, with 10 bases between them. The germline CDR1 and CDR2 sequences are MNHEY and SMNVEV (reference sequence). This CDR3 has 14 residues. The CDR3 here is CASSLQWDTGELFF. The CDR3 region has the DNA TGTGCCAGCAGTCTCCAGTGGGACACCGGGGAGCTGTTTTTT.

The chain recombines TRBV15 with TRBJ2-7; D is perhaps TRBD1 (6 bases). This CDR3 is 14 amino acids long. CDR1 and CDR2 from the germline V gene are LNHNV and YYDKDF (reference sequence). V shed 5 bases and J shed 2 bases, with 13 bases lying between them. The CDR3 sequence is CATSPRTEPYEQYF. The CDR3 nucleotides are TGTGCCACCAGCCCTCGGACAGAGCCCTACGAGCAGTACTTC.

This sequence joins TRBV11-2 and TRBJ2-5; TRBD2 matches at 7 bases. The V segment lost 4 bases and the J segment 3 bases; nucleotides outside the gene matches: 8. The V gene's germline CDR1 is SGHAT and CDR2 FQNNGV. This CDR3 is 15 amino acids long. The DNA for the CDR3 is TGTGCCAGCAGCTCAATAGACCGGGAGGAAGAGACCCAGTACTTC. Encoded protein: CASSSIDREEETQYF.

V gene TRBV6-5 combines with J gene TRBJ1-5; TRBD1 matches 7 bases. The V segment lost 9 bases and the J segment 3 bases; nucleotides outside the gene matches: 5. This CDR3 contains 13 residues. Germline V gene data show CDR1 as MNHEY and CDR2 as SVGAGI. This CDR3 reads CASQDRANQPQHF. In DNA, the CDR3 is TGTGCCAGTCAAGACAGGGCCAATCAGCCCCAGCATTTT.

The V call is TRBV19, the J call TRBJ2-1; D remains unclear. Germline V CDR1 and CDR2: LNHDA, SQIVND (reference sequence). The ends were cut back, 4 bases at V and 10 bases at J, with 11 bases in the middle. This CDR3 contains 12 residues. CDR3 loop: CASSNDLWEQFF. The CDR3 DNA reads as TGTGCCAGTAGTAACGACCTCTGGGAGCAGTTCTTC.

J is TRBJ2-2 and V is TRBV11-2; TRBD2 matches at 8 bases. Germline V lookup: CDR1 SGHAT, CDR2 FQNNGV. The ends lost 6 bases at V and 8 bases at J; junction bases unmatched: 11. The length of the CDR3 is 15 residues. The CDR3 DNA is TGTGCCAGCAGACGACAAGCGGGGGAATCTGGGGAGCTGTTTTTT. This codes for CASRRQAGESGELFF.

This clone was observed once. This chain connects TRBV6-5 to TRBJ2-1; 10 bases are a match to TRBD1. This CDR3 is built from 14 residues. CDR1 and CDR2 (germline): MNHEY, SVGAGI. With 8 bases clipped from V and 0 bases from J, the junction kept 1 base outside the gene matches. The CDR3: CASWTGGSYNEQFF. CDR3 in DNA: TGTGCCAGCTGGACAGGGGGCTCCTACAATGAGCAGTTCTTC.

V usage is TRBV5-4 and J usage is TRBJ1-5; D is possibly TRBD1 (5 bases). Germline V lookup: CDR1 SGHNT, CDR2 YYREEE (reference sequence). The CDR3 is made up of 15 amino acids. V was pared by 0 bases and J by 10 bases, with 17 bases between. The CDR3 bases are TGTGCCAGCAGCTTGGTCCCAGGGAGCGGTAATCCCCAGCATTTT. Translation: CASSLVPGSGNPQHF.

This chain uses TRBV19 with TRBJ1-5; TRBD1 aligns across 7 bases. Germline CDR1 is LNHDA and CDR2 is SQIVND (reference sequence). The CDR3 runs to 15 residues. V lost 5 bases, J lost 3 bases, and 7 bases stayed unmatched. The CDR3 sequence is CASSPTGAYNQPQHF. CDR3 DNA sequence: TGTGCCAGTAGTCCCACAGGGGCTTACAATCAGCCCCAGCATTTT.